This T cell receptor (beta chain) originates from a study of shared clonotypes between healthy human individuals. Donation came from healthy HIV-negative adults that had no recent acute infections or vaccinations. With unsorted samples, genomic DNA was obtained from 80 million to 100 million PBMCs. From germline, CDR1 is SGHRS and CDR2 YFSETQ. V was clipped by 0 bases and J by 4 bases; unmatched bases: 5. The CDR3 is made up of 15 amino acids. Assay: immunoSEQ multiplex PCR; the TCRdb copy retains only in-frame clones and omits some. This table holds about 500,000 clones, 75% to 80% found once. The clonotype comes from a woman in her 40s in good health. Some clones in this sample may be carry-over from other donors' samples. The V gene is TRBV5-1, the J gene TRBJ1-2; 8 bases align to TRBD1. Material: PBMCs. CDR3 protein: CASSLGQGAPYGYTF. DNA of the CDR3: TGCGCCAGCAGCTTGGGGCAGGGGGCACCCTATGGCTACACCTTC.